These 12 T cell receptor beta chains came from one sample sequenced in a study of technical replicates of blood from four donors. Produced via immunoSEQ multiplex PCR; TCRdb's table is partial and in-frame only. The sample holds around 80,000 clones; 94% are singletons and the top ten take around 0.37%. The sample comprised T cells isolated from PBMCs. Every receptor here comes from a human donor in good health.

This clone was found a few times. V usage is TRBV27 and J usage is TRBJ1-4; no clear D. Germline V gives CDR1 MNHEY, CDR2 SMNVEV (reference sequence). Deletions cut 5 bases from V and 11 bases from J, with 15 bases between. This CDR3 spans 13 amino acids. CDR3 bases: TGTGCCAGCAGTCCCACCCCAGGAGGGAAACTGTTTTTT. It is translated as CASSPTPGGKLFF.

V is TRBV6-5 and J is TRBJ2-1; 9 nucleotides match TRBD1. V lost 6 bases to trimming and J lost 3 bases; unmatched junction nucleotides: 6. This CDR3 comprises 15 residues. CDR1 and CDR2 from the germline V gene are MNHEY and SVGAGI. The CDR3 region has the DNA TGTGCCAGCAGCACAGACAGGGGGAGCTACAATGAGCAGTTCTTC. Its protein is CASSTDRGSYNEQFF.

This sequence joins TRBV27 and TRBJ1-2, with no clear D. From germline, CDR1 is MNHEY and CDR2 SMNVEV (reference sequence). Trimming stripped 5 bases from V and 5 bases from J, with 6 bases between. This CDR3 contains 11 residues. The CDR3 loop reads CASSDGYGYTF. The DNA for the CDR3 is TGTGCCAGCAGTGACGGGTATGGCTACACCTTC.

This clone has a single count. The V gene is TRBV28, the J gene TRBJ1-1; 7 nucleotides align to TRBD1. Germline lookup yields CDR1 MDHEN and CDR2 SYDVKM. This CDR3 has 12 amino acids. V was pared by 8 bases and J by 6 bases, with 6 bases of the junction left unmatched. CDR3: CASRLGTAEAFF. CDR3 in DNA: TGTGCCAGCCGACTGGGGACAGCTGAAGCTTTCTTT.

The chain has TRBV9 and TRBJ1-2; 7 bases align to TRBD1. Germline V lookup: CDR1 SGDLS, CDR2 YYNGEE. CDR3 length equals 15 residues. After removal of 4 bases from V and 1 base from J, the junction contained 7 bases not matched to a gene. CDR3 residues: CASSPHRGSNYGYTF. For the CDR3, the DNA is TGTGCCAGCAGCCCCCACAGGGGTAGTAACTATGGCTACACCTTC.

This clone was seen once. The chain employs TRBV7-3 and TRBJ2-1; 8 positions agree with TRBD2. The CDR3 has 15 amino acids. Germline CDR1 and CDR2: SGHTA and FQGTGA. Losses at the gene ends were 5 bases for V and 0 bases for J; bases not matched to a gene: 3. The DNA of the CDR3 is TGTGCCAGCAGCGTCAGCGGGGGCTCCTACAATGAGCAGTTCTTC. This sequence encodes CASSVSGGSYNEQFF.

V gene TRBV29-1 combines with J gene TRBJ2-7; 8 bases align to TRBD2. In germline, CDR1 is SQVTM, CDR2 ANQGSEA. This CDR3 region has 12 residues. In nucleotides, the CDR3 is TGCCCCGGGGGGGCGGGACTCTACGAGCAGTACTTC. Translation gives CPGGAGLYEQYF.

This clone has a single count. This chain links TRBV4-1 with TRBJ1-2; the match to TRBD1 covers 7 bases. The CDR3 length is 16 residues. The V and J ends lost 6 bases and 7 bases, in that order; junction bases with no gene match: 17. Germline CDR1 MGHRA, CDR2 YSYEKL. The CDR3 region has the DNA TGCGCCAGCAGTCGCCTCGGGACAGCAGGGCACGGTGGCTACACCTTC. It encodes CASSRLGTAGHGGYTF.

The chain combines TRBV18 with TRBJ2-1; maybe TRBD2 (6 bases). The germline V and J ends were trimmed by 3 bases and 1 base, with 19 bases remaining between them. The CDR3 is 18 amino acids. Germline V gene lookup returns CDR1 KGHSH and CDR2 LQKENI. The CDR3 DNA reads as TGTGCCAGCTCACCCCCCACCGACCAGGGAGGATCCTACAATGAGCAGTTCTTC. Protein product: CASSPPTDQGGSYNEQFF.

CDR3 protein: CASSPRTSGSYNEQFF. DNA for the CDR3: TGCGCCAGCAGCCCAAGGACTAGCGGGAGCTACAATGAGCAGTTCTTC. The V call is TRBV5-1, the J call TRBJ2-1; 13 bases match TRBD2. The length of the CDR3 is 16 residues. V was pared by 4 bases and J by 3 bases, with 4 bases of the junction left unmatched. Germline V gives CDR1 SGHRS, CDR2 YFSETQ.

This rearrangement joins TRBV11-2 to TRBJ2-7; D might be TRBD2 (5 bases). V lost 3 bases and J 7 bases, leaving 16 bases between the germline ends. The CDR3 contains 14 residues. Germline CDR1 and CDR2: SGHAT and FQNNGV. CDR3 nucleotide sequence: TGTGCCAGCAGCTTGAGGGCCCTTACCTGGGAGCAGTACTTC. It translates to CASSLRALTWEQYF.

The V gene is TRBV6-5, the J gene TRBJ1-2; 7 bases fit TRBD1. The CDR3 consists of 14 residues. The junction had 0 bases not matched to a gene; V was cut back by 0 bases and J by 2 bases. Per germline, CDR1 MNHEY and CDR2 SVGAGI. CDR3 sequence (DNA): TGTGCCAGCAGTTACTCGACAGGGAACTATGGCTACACCTTC. This codes for CASSYSTGNYGYTF.